This T cell receptor beta chain stems from a study of post-analysis software for immune sequencing data. Overall study results and limits: Compared with controls, patients had more of roughly five TRBV segments, including TRBV5-6, TRBV5-1 and TRBV20-1. Those with multiple sclerosis, the patient group, showed significantly lower normalized Chao1 diversity than controls.

Per the germline V gene, CDR1 is SQVTM and CDR2 is ANQGSEA. There are 12 residues in the CDR3. V gave up 6 bases and J gave up 5 bases; unmatched junction bases: 3. Presence of unique molecular identifiers characterized the TCR beta cDNA libraries. T cells numbering roughly 0.9 to 10 million yielded cDNA molecules that totaled roughly 500,000. TCRdb reprocessed the PCR reads with MiXCR, giving one entry per CDR3 protein. The sample has approximately 730,000 distinct CDR3 sequences; 30% are singletons. About this clonotype: Its antigen is unknown. A much larger clone differs by one base, so this may be a read error. The conserved phenylalanine or tryptophan normally closing the CDR3 is absent here, so this likely arose from a read error.

The receptor was derived from a girl aged 5-17 years with multiple sclerosis. The sample was blood. The chain is built from TRBV29-1 and TRBJ2-7; 11 bases are a match to TRBD1. Here the CDR3 DNA reads TGCAGCGTGGACAGGGGGCAGAACGAGCAGTACTGC. It encodes CSVDRGQNEQYC.